Listed here is a single T cell receptor (beta chain). Clones were read by immunoSEQ multiplex PCR, and TCRdb kept only the in-frame ones, dropping some. The sample yields 90,000 to 100,000 clones, approximately 89% seen once. The data were obtained in a study of OX40 agonist ivuxolimab in advanced cancers. The V end lost 6 bases, the J end lost 5 bases, and 7 bases lay between the germline ends. The CDR3 sequence is 11 residues long. Germline V gene data show CDR1 as SGHTA and CDR2 as FQGNSA. This TCR was recovered from an adult with an advanced solid tumor such as melanoma, head and neck, liver or kidney cancer. The source material was CD4+ or CD8+ T cells sorted from blood, sampled in a trial of the OX40 agonist ivuxolimab. The chain carries TRBV7-2 and TRBJ1-2; no firm D call. CDR3 protein: CASRLTYGYTF. The CDR3, as DNA: TGTGCCAGCAGGTTAACATATGGCTACACCTTC.